The 28 T cell receptor beta chains below were found in one sample sequenced in a study of CD8 T cells in ankylosing spondylitis. MiXCR was run by TCRdb on the 5' RACE reads, yielding one entry per CDR3 protein. The data contain fewer than 400,000 distinct CDR3 sequences, 20% to 25% of them seen just once; the ten biggest clones take up roughly 16%. These receptors lack a known antigen. Overall study findings and caveats: A motif in TCR beta, a set of roughly eight highly homologous variants, appeared characteristic of ankylosing spondylitis blood.

Sequences were obtained from blood, either unsorted or a sorted T cell fraction (not recorded which). Every receptor here comes from a male donor with ankylosing spondylitis.

This clonotype was detected only a few times. This chain uses TRBV29-1 with TRBJ2-5; D not certain. The CDR3 extends over 12 amino acids. V was clipped by 3 bases and J by 6 bases, with 11 bases between them. The V gene's germline CDR1 is SQVTM and CDR2 ANQGSEA. The CDR3: CSVDALGQTQYF. CDR3 nucleotides: TGCAGCGTTGACGCCTTGGGTCAGACCCAGTACTTC.

This clonotype was counted between two and nine times. The chain employs TRBV25-1 and TRBJ2-1; TRBD1 matches at 9 bases. This CDR3 is 15 amino acids long. CDR1 MGHDK and CDR2 SYGVNS come from the germline V gene. V dropped 4 bases and J dropped 3; count of bases not matched to a gene: 4. The CDR3 reads CASSAQGAFYNEQFF. For the CDR3, the DNA is TGTGCCAGCAGTGCACAGGGGGCCTTCTACAATGAGCAGTTCTTC.

The chain is built from TRBV6-1 and TRBJ2-7; TRBD1 matches 7 bases. Germline V gene sequence: CDR1 MNHNS, CDR2 SASEGT. The CDR3 runs to 14 residues. The V segment lost 6 bases and the J segment 4 bases; nucleotides outside the gene matches: 9. The CDR3 DNA sequence: TGTGCCAGCAGGACGCCGGGACAGATATACGAGCAGTACTTC. It is translated as CASRTPGQIYEQYF.

This sequence joins TRBV6-4 and TRBJ2-3; 9 bases are shared with TRBD2. Germline CDR1 and CDR2: MRHNA and SNTAGT. This CDR3 has 16 amino acids. Trimming cost V 3 bases and J 5 bases; bases outside gene matches: 9. CDR3 in DNA: TGTGCCAGCAGTGAGGGGCTAGCGGGATCTGTAGATACGCAGTATTTT. This translates into CASSEGLAGSVDTQYF.

The chain carries TRBV12-5 and TRBJ2-2, with D perhaps matching TRBD2 (6 bases). V was shortened by 5 bases and J by 2 bases, with 15 bases between the two germline ends. Looked up from germline, CDR1 is LGHNT and CDR2 is FRNRAP. The length of the CDR3 is 16 residues. The CDR3 nucleotides are TGTGCTAGTGGTGGAGGGGTCGGCCTCAACACCGGGGAGCTGTTTTTT. Protein product: CASGGGVGLNTGELFF.

The CDR3, as DNA: TGTGCCAGCAAGGGAGGGCAGCTCAATCAGCCCCAGCATTTT. This translates into CASKGGQLNQPQHF. The chain carries TRBV12-3 or TRBV12-4 and TRBJ1-5; unclear D gene. The CDR3 spans 14 residues. The V and J ends lost 7 bases and 3 bases respectively, with 13 bases between them.

The rearrangement links TRBV6-2 or TRBV6-3 to TRBJ2-1, with TRBD2 matching over 7 bases. The V segment lost 6 bases and the J segment 4 bases; nucleotides outside the gene matches: 12. From germline, CDR1 is MNHEY and CDR2 SVGEGT. The CDR3 totals 16 residues. Written as DNA, the CDR3 is TGTGCCAGCAGGCGGGGAGGGACTCCGGCTTACAATGAGCAGTTCTTC. Residues: CASRRGGTPAYNEQFF.

This chain joins TRBV20-1 and TRBJ1-1; D call uncertain. This CDR3 spans 13 amino acids. The V end was cut by 3 bases, the J end by 2 bases, with 10 bases between. Germline V lookup: CDR1 DFQATT, CDR2 SNEGSKA (reference sequence). The CDR3 here is CSASRTANTEAFF. The CDR3 nucleotides read TGCAGTGCTAGTAGAACAGCCAACACTGAAGCTTTCTTT.

The sample holds a few counts of this clonotype. The V call is TRBV29-1, the J call TRBJ1-2; D uncertain. The CDR3 length is 15 residues. V lost 4 bases and J 4 bases, leaving 19 bases between the germline ends. CDR1 and CDR2 from the germline V gene are SQVTM and ANQGSEA. CDR3 sequence (DNA): TGCAGCGTTGCGCAGGCGCCCTGGGAATCCTATGGCTACACCTTC. It codes for CSVAQAPWESYGYTF.

This rearrangement joins TRBV30 to TRBJ1-5, with 8 bases that match TRBD1. J was trimmed by 6 bases and V by 3 bases; bases with no gene match: 4. The germline V gene encodes CDR1 GTSNPN and CDR2 SVGIG (reference sequence). CDR3 length: 13 residues. The CDR3 DNA is TGTGCCTGGAGCGCAGGGGGCTTTCAGCCCCAGCATTTT. Translation: CAWSAGGFQPQHF.

This clonotype was picked up one time. The chain links TRBV5-4 to TRBJ2-1; D gene unclear. There are 16 residues in the CDR3. V was pared by 0 bases and J by 5 bases, with 15 bases between. The V gene's germline CDR1 is SGHNT and CDR2 YYREEE (reference sequence). The CDR3 nucleotides read TGTGCCAGCAGCTTGGCTCTCGCGGCACTCAACAATGAGCAGTTCTTC. This codes for CASSLALAALNNEQFF.

The V and J genes are TRBV10-2 and TRBJ2-1; TRBD1 aligns across 7 bases. The CDR3 has 16 amino acids. Unmatched junction bases numbered 6, after V lost 0 bases and J lost 4 bases. Germline values: CDR1 WSHSY, CDR2 SAAADI. CDR3 loop: CASSESKGAGYNEQFF. The DNA for the CDR3 is TGCGCCAGCAGTGAGTCGAAGGGGGCAGGGTACAATGAGCAGTTCTTC.

V usage is TRBV6-5 and J usage is TRBJ2-1; tentative D call: TRBD2 (6 bases). Germline V gene lookup returns CDR1 MNHEY and CDR2 SVGAGI. CDR3 length: 15 amino acids. V was clipped by 0 bases and J by 9 bases, with 15 bases between them. CDR3 amino acids: CASSYSGGVKGEQFF. As DNA, the CDR3 is TGTGCCAGCAGTTACTCGGGGGGAGTGAAGGGTGAGCAGTTCTTC.

This clonotype was detected only a few times. The chain combines TRBV6-1 with TRBJ2-1; 10 nucleotides agree with TRBD2. CDR3 length: 16 amino acids. Germline trimming cut 6 bases from V and 4 bases from J; bases unmatched to any gene: 9. Germline CDR1 MNHNS, CDR2 SASEGT. CDR3 amino acids: CASRGISGRPYNEQFF. The DNA for the CDR3 is TGTGCCAGCAGGGGGATTAGCGGGAGGCCTTACAATGAGCAGTTCTTC.

This rearrangement joins TRBV19 to TRBJ1-2; no firm D call. The CDR3 is made up of 14 amino acids. Germline CDR1 is LNHDA and CDR2 is SQIVND (reference sequence). V was pared by 7 bases and J by 3 bases, with 15 bases between. CDR3 region: CASTAAADDYGYTF. In DNA, the CDR3 is TGTGCCAGTACTGCGGCAGCCGACGACTATGGCTACACCTTC.

The sample holds a few counts of this clonotype. The gene calls are TRBV7-3 and TRBJ2-2; 7 bases map to TRBD1. The CDR3 is 16 residues long. CDR1 and CDR2 (germline): SGHTA, FQGTGA. The V gene end was trimmed by 4 bases and the J gene end by 2 bases; junction bases not matched to a gene: 7. The CDR3 is CASSSQGGTNTGELFF. In DNA form, the CDR3 reads TGTGCCAGCAGCTCCCAAGGGGGCACCAACACCGGGGAGCTGTTTTTT. Full variable domain (missing parts from reference TRBV7-3 and TRBJ2-2): GAGVSQTPSNKVTEKGKYVELRCDPISGHTALYWYRQSLGQGPEFLIYFQGTGAADDSGLPNDRFFAVRPEGSVSTLKIQRTERGDSAVYLCASSSQGGTNTGELFFGEGSRLTVL.

The chain recombines TRBV15 with TRBJ1-4; D call uncertain. This CDR3 comprises 16 residues. Trimming took off 3 bases at V and 8 bases at J, with 19 bases between the two ends. The germline gives CDR1 LNHNV, CDR2 YYDKDF (reference sequence). CDR3 in amino acids: CATSSFKGARQEKLFF. The CDR3 nucleotides are TGTGCCACCAGCAGTTTTAAGGGAGCGAGGCAAGAAAAACTGTTTTTT.

This clonotype was seen a handful of times. The chain uses TRBV21-1 and TRBJ1-3. TRBV21-1 is a pseudogene. CDR3 length: 16 residues. The CDR3 DNA sequence: TGTGCCAGCAGCACCTGGACCACGAGCTCTGGAAACACCATATATTTT. Its translation: CASSTWTTSSGNTIYF.

The chain employs TRBV10-3 and TRBJ2-1; no firm D call. CDR1 is ENHRY, CDR2 SYGVKD, per germline. This CDR3 region has 12 residues. V gave up 3 bases and J gave up 9 bases, with 9 bases separating them. CDR3 sequence reads: CAISDLAGEQFF. The CDR3 nucleotides are TGTGCCATCAGTGACTTAGCTGGTGAGCAGTTCTTC.

Only one count was recorded for this clonotype. The V gene is TRBV5-5, the J gene TRBJ1-4, with TRBD1 as a possible D gene (5 bases). The CDR3 has 14 residues. CDR1 is SGHKS, CDR2 YYEKEE, per germline (reference sequence). V was trimmed by 4 bases and J by 8 bases, leaving 15 bases between them. CDR3 coding DNA: TGTGCCAGCAGCGTGGACACCGAAATAGAAAAACTGTTTTTT. Translated: CASSVDTEIEKLFF. Filled out from reference TRBV5-5 and TRBJ1-4, the complete variable domain reads DAGVTQSPTHLIKTRGQQVTLRCSPISGHKSVSWYQQVLGQGPQFIFQYYEKEERGRGNFPDRFSARQFPNYSSELNVNALLLGDSALYLCASSVDTEIEKLFFGSGTQLSVL.

This chain uses TRBV2 with TRBJ2-1; TRBD1 or TRBD2 may be the D gene (5 bases each). CDR1 SNHLY and CDR2 FYNNEI come from the germline V gene. V gave up 4 bases and J gave up 2 bases, with 12 bases separating them. The CDR3 contains 15 residues. As DNA, the CDR3 is TGTGCCAGCAGTGGGGGGAGTTCTCCCTACAATGAGCAGTTCTTC. Protein product: CASSGGSSPYNEQFF.

The chain carries TRBV9 and TRBJ2-2, with a possible D match to TRBD1 (6 bases). Germline values: CDR1 SGDLS, CDR2 YYNGEE. Trimming pared 3 bases from V and 0 bases from J, leaving 12 bases between. This CDR3 is 16 amino acids long. The CDR3 here is CASSALQGSNTGELFF. CDR3 coding DNA: TGTGCCAGCAGCGCCTTACAGGGCTCGAACACCGGGGAGCTGTTTTTT.

The chain is built from TRBV6-1 and TRBJ2-4; unclear D gene. With 2 bases removed from V and 7 bases from J, the gap between germline ends came to 6 bases. The V gene's germline CDR1 is MNHNS and CDR2 SASEGT. This CDR3 has 12 amino acids. CDR3 DNA: TGTGCCAGCAGTGAAAGTGGGAACATTCAGTACTTC. It yields the protein CASSESGNIQYF.

This clonotype was recorded a few times. The V gene is TRBV28, the J gene TRBJ1-5; no definite D call. Trimming shortened V by 3 bases and J by 4 bases, and 22 bases separated the two germline ends. In germline, CDR1 is MDHEN, CDR2 SYDVKM. CDR3 length: 18 residues. As DNA, the CDR3 is TGTGCCAGCAGTTTTGGTGGTATCGGATTAAGGATAAATCAGCCCCAGCATTTT. Its translation is CASSFGGIGLRINQPQHF.

The chain has TRBV11-2 and TRBJ2-5, with D unclear. CDR1 SGHAT and CDR2 FQNNGV come from the germline V gene. Trimming took off 5 bases at V and 2 bases at J, with 9 bases between the two ends. The CDR3 is 13 residues long. The CDR3 is CASSQGLQETQYF. Written as DNA, the CDR3 is TGTGCCAGCAGCCAAGGATTACAAGAGACCCAGTACTTC. The entire variable domain, with the rest obtained from reference TRBV11-2 and TRBJ2-5, is as follows: EAGVAQSPRYKIIEKRQSVAFWCNPISGHATLYWYQQILGQGPKLLIQFQNNGVVDDSQLPKDRFSAERLKGVDSTLKIQPAKLEDSAVYLCASSQGLQETQYFGPGTRLLVL.

The CDR3 bases are TGTGCCAGTATCCGGGACAGAAATGAAAAACTGTTTTTT. Amino acid sequence: CASIRDRNEKLFF. The chain employs TRBV2 and TRBJ1-4, with TRBD1 identical over 7 bases. Germline V gene sequence: CDR1 SNHLY, CDR2 FYNNEI. The junction had 6 bases not matched to a gene; V was cut back by 9 bases and J by 5 bases. This CDR3 contains 13 residues.

This clonotype turned up a few times. This chain links TRBV15 with TRBJ2-1; D might be TRBD2 (6 bases). The CDR3 loop spans 13 amino acids. Germline CDR1 LNHNV, CDR2 YYDKDF (reference sequence). The germline V and J ends were trimmed by 0 bases and 12 bases, with 12 bases remaining between them. The DNA for the CDR3 is TGTGCCACCAGCAGAGATGCCCGGCGGGGGCAGTTCTTC. This codes for CATSRDARRGQFF.

The chain has TRBV28 and TRBJ2-2; weak D call: TRBD1 (5 bases). Germline CDR1 MDHEN, CDR2 SYDVKM. Trimming took off 5 bases at V and 5 bases at J, with 12 bases between the two ends. The CDR3 runs 14 residues. The CDR3 nucleotides read TGTGCCAGCAGTCATTCCCAGGGTACCGGGGAGCTGTTTTTT. Amino acids: CASSHSQGTGELFF.